A single sample is the source of the 30 T cell receptor beta chains below, sequenced in a study of PD-L1 blockade in urothelial cancer. Time point described: pretreatment peripheral blood. Repertoires were generated with immunoSEQ multiplex PCR, while TCRdb's copy carries only in-frame clones and drops some. This table has fewer than 75,000 clones, about nine tenths appearing once. The sample consisted of PBMCs, taken around atezolizumab (anti-PD-L1) treatment. Receptors were obtained from a man aged 70-80 years with urothelial cancer.

J is TRBJ1-1 and V is TRBV28; D not resolved. The CDR3 extends over 13 amino acids. The germline V gene encodes CDR1 MDHEN and CDR2 SYDVKM. The ends were cut back, 8 bases at V and 0 bases at J, with 10 bases in the middle. The CDR3 sequence: CASLPTVNTEAFF. The DNA for the CDR3 is TGTGCCAGCCTCCCTACAGTGAACACTGAAGCTTTCTTT.

The CDR3 protein is CASSFTLTYNEQFF. The CDR3, as DNA: TGTGCCAGCAGCTTTACATTGACCTACAATGAGCAGTTCTTC. This rearrangement joins TRBV7-2 to TRBJ2-1; no reliable D call. CDR3 length equals 14 residues. CDR1 and CDR2 (germline): SGHTA, FQGNSA. Trimming cost V 3 bases and J 2 bases, with 8 bases left between them.

This chain joins TRBV19 and TRBJ1-5; maybe TRBD1 (6 bases). The CDR3 is 14 residues long. V was trimmed by 7 bases and J by 2 bases, leaving 12 bases between them. CDR1 LNHDA and CDR2 SQIVND come from the germline V gene (reference sequence). CDR3: CASTQWTGNQPQHF. The CDR3 DNA reads TGTGCCAGTACGCAATGGACAGGCAATCAGCCCCAGCATTTT.

The chain joins TRBV7-8 to TRBJ1-1; TRBD1 aligns across 10 bases. With V trimmed by 1 base and J by 4 bases, 3 bases remained unmatched. This CDR3 contains 15 residues. The germline CDR1 and CDR2 sequences are SGHVS and FQNEAQ. The CDR3 sequence: CASSLGGTGVTEAFF. The CDR3, as DNA: TGTGCCAGCAGCTTAGGGGGGACAGGGGTCACTGAAGCTTTCTTT.

This clone has just one count. The chain links TRBV18 to TRBJ1-1, with a possible D match to TRBD1 (5 bases). Trimming took 1 base from V and 1 from J, leaving 13 bases between them. The CDR3 length is 16 residues. Per the germline V gene, CDR1 is KGHSH and CDR2 is LQKENI. CDR3 DNA sequence: TGTGCCAGCTCACCACAGGGGTCGAGCTCGAACACTGAAGCTTTCTTT. Its protein is CASSPQGSSSNTEAFF.

The gene calls are TRBV5-5 and TRBJ2-3; tentative D call: TRBD2 (6 bases). Germline assignment: CDR1 SGHKS and CDR2 YYEKEE (reference sequence). CDR3 length equals 16 residues. Trimming left V 0 bases short and J 2 bases short, with 13 bases between. Here the CDR3 reads CASSLAVLAPTDTQYF. The CDR3, as DNA: TGTGCCAGCAGCTTGGCCGTACTAGCCCCCACAGATACGCAGTATTTT. Filled out from reference TRBV5-5 and TRBJ2-3, the complete variable domain reads DAGVTQSPTHLIKTRGQQVTLRCSPISGHKSVSWYQQVLGQGPQFIFQYYEKEERGRGNFPDRFSARQFPNYSSELNVNALLLGDSALYLCASSLAVLAPTDTQYFGPGTRLTVL.

The V and J genes are TRBV6-5 and TRBJ2-1; tentatively, D is TRBD2 (6 bases). V shed 5 bases and J shed 6 bases, with 17 bases lying between them. The CDR3 runs to 15 residues. Germline V gene data show CDR1 as MNHEY and CDR2 as SVGAGI. The CDR3 sequence: CASSPGTLPGNEQFF. The CDR3, as DNA: TGTGCCAGCAGTCCCGGGACTCTGCCTGGCAATGAGCAGTTCTTC.

The rearrangement joins TRBV7-9 to TRBJ2-7, with a possible D match to TRBD1 (6 bases). Between the trimmed V and J ends, which lost 5 bases and 3 bases, there was a span of 11 bases. The germline CDR1 and CDR2 sequences are SEHNR and FQNEAQ (reference sequence). This CDR3 contains 13 residues. CDR3 DNA sequence: TGTGCCAGCAGCCTCACGGACAGCTACGAGCAGTACTTC. It is translated as CASSLTDSYEQYF.

The chain carries TRBV28 and TRBJ1-4; 8 positions match TRBD1. Trimming cost V 2 bases and J 7 bases; bases outside gene matches: 9. Germline V gene lookup returns CDR1 MDHEN and CDR2 SYDVKM. The CDR3 spans 16 residues. The CDR3 sequence: CASSLPGQELGEKLFF. The CDR3 region has the DNA TGTGCCAGCAGTTTACCGGGACAGGAATTAGGTGAAAAACTGTTTTTT.

This clone was seen once. This chain joins TRBV5-1 and TRBJ2-7, with 8 positions matching TRBD1. Unmatched junction bases numbered 2, after V lost 4 bases and J lost 2 bases. The CDR3 spans 13 residues. Germline lookup yields CDR1 SGHRS and CDR2 YFSETQ. The CDR3 sequence: CASSQGQAYEQYF. CDR3 sequence (DNA): TGCGCCAGCAGCCAGGGACAGGCCTACGAGCAGTACTTC.

The chain carries TRBV30 and TRBJ2-5; D may be TRBD2 (7 bases). The CDR3 is 16 amino acids. V shed 0 bases and J shed 4 bases, with 18 bases lying between them. Germline V gene sequence: CDR1 GTSNPN, CDR2 SVGIG (reference sequence). The CDR3 DNA reads as TGTGCCTGGAGTGTAGGGCGGGGGACAACGGGAGAGACCCAGTACTTC. As protein: CAWSVGRGTTGETQYF.

The rearrangement links TRBV28 to TRBJ2-4; 12 bases line up with TRBD2. The CDR3 has 21 amino acids. Trimming at V came to 2 bases and at J to 2 bases, leaving 16 bases not matched to a gene. Germline CDR1 MDHEN, CDR2 SYDVKM. CDR3 in DNA: TGTGCCAGCAGTTTACGCTACTCTAGCGGGAGGGCAGGGCAAACCAAAAACATTCAGTACTTC. Encoded protein: CASSLRYSSGRAGQTKNIQYF.

The chain links TRBV6-1 to TRBJ1-4; D remains ambiguous. The CDR3 runs 10 residues. Trimming pared 6 bases from V and 8 bases from J, leaving 4 bases between. Germline CDR1 is MNHNS and CDR2 is SASEGT. The CDR3 spells CASRLEKLFF. The DNA of the CDR3 is TGTGCCAGCAGACTGGAAAAACTGTTTTTT.

This chain links TRBV2 with TRBJ2-2, with D maybe TRBD1 (5 bases). V was trimmed by 6 bases and J by 8 bases, leaving 13 bases between them. Germline assignment: CDR1 SNHLY and CDR2 FYNNEI. The CDR3 totals 13 residues. The CDR3 DNA reads as TGTGCCAGCAGCGCAGGGTTTAGGGGGGAGCTGTTTTTT. Protein sequence: CASSAGFRGELFF.

The rearrangement uses TRBV7-6 and TRBJ2-3, with 7 bases matching TRBD1. Germline CDR1 and CDR2: SGHVS and FNYEAQ. The CDR3 consists of 14 residues. J gave up 5 bases and V 3 bases, and 5 bases lay outside the gene matches. CDR3 sequence reads: CASSLGSGGDTQYF. The CDR3 DNA follows: TGTGCCAGCAGCTTGGGCTCAGGGGGAGATACGCAGTATTTT.

The chain carries TRBV10-2 and TRBJ2-5, with D maybe TRBD2 (6 bases). The V end lost 8 bases, the J end lost 2 bases, and 6 bases lay between the germline ends. Germline lookup yields CDR1 WSHSY and CDR2 SAAADI. The CDR3 contains 11 residues. The CDR3 sequence: CASGGQETQYF. The CDR3 bases are TGCGCCAGCGGAGGGCAAGAGACCCAGTACTTC.

V is TRBV19 and J is TRBJ2-2, with TRBD2 matching 11 bases. Germline V gives CDR1 LNHDA, CDR2 SQIVND (reference sequence). After removal of 5 bases from V and 4 bases from J, the junction contained 9 bases not matched to a gene. The CDR3 length is 17 residues. The CDR3: CASSYLGLAELTGELFF. CDR3 bases: TGTGCCAGTAGTTATTTGGGACTAGCGGAGCTCACCGGGGAGCTGTTTTTT.

The V and J genes are TRBV5-5 and TRBJ2-6; a weak D match, TRBD2 (6 bases). Germline lookup yields CDR1 SGHKS and CDR2 YYEKEE (reference sequence). Trimming pared 2 bases from V and 17 bases from J, leaving 17 bases between. CDR3 length: 13 amino acids. The CDR3 sequence is CASSFRDSGSLTF. CDR3 DNA: TGTGCCAGCAGCTTCCGGGACTCCGGATCTTTGACTTTC.

The J gene is TRBJ2-7, the V gene TRBV2, with D perhaps TRBD1 (5 bases). The germline V gene encodes CDR1 SNHLY and CDR2 FYNNEI. This CDR3 region has 11 residues. The ends were cut back, 6 bases at V and 6 bases at J, with 9 bases in the middle. The CDR3 protein is CASRGRFEQYF. The CDR3 DNA sequence: TGTGCCAGCAGGGGGCGGTTCGAGCAGTACTTC.

The chain links TRBV28 to TRBJ2-3; 8 nucleotides line up with TRBD1. Germline-derived CDR1 and CDR2 are MDHEN and SYDVKM. CDR3 length: 12 residues. The J segment lost 5 bases and the V segment lost 8 bases, leaving 3 bases of the junction unmatched. The DNA for the CDR3 is TGTGCCAGCCAGACAGGGGTAGATACGCAGTATTTT. Amino acids: CASQTGVDTQYF.

The V gene is TRBV29-1, the J gene TRBJ2-7; 8 nucleotides align to TRBD1. In germline, CDR1 is SQVTM, CDR2 ANQGSEA. This CDR3 has 14 amino acids. Trimming cost V 3 bases and J 2 bases; bases outside gene matches: 6. CDR3 sequence (DNA): TGCAGCGTTGAGACAGGGACAGGAACCTACGAGCAGTACTTC. It encodes CSVETGTGTYEQYF.

The rearrangement links TRBV5-1 to TRBJ2-7, with TRBD1 matching over 10 bases. There are 16 residues in the CDR3. The V segment lost 0 bases and the J segment 3 bases; nucleotides outside the gene matches: 6. CDR1 and CDR2 from the germline V gene are SGHRS and YFSETQ. The CDR3 DNA is TGCGCCAGCAGCTTGGCCACCGGGACAGGGGTCTACGAGCAGTACTTC. It specifies CASSLATGTGVYEQYF. Drawing the rest from reference TRBV5-1 and TRBJ2-7, the complete variable domain is KAGVTQTPRYLIKTRGQQVTLSCSPISGHRSVSWYQQTPGQGLQFLFEYFSETQRNKGNFPGRFSGRQFSNSRSEMNVSTLELGDSALYLCASSLATGTGVYEQYFGPGTRLTVT.

This clone has a single count. The rearrangement links TRBV7-2 to TRBJ2-7; D might be TRBD1 (6 bases). Between the trimmed V and J ends, which lost 7 bases and 8 bases, there was a span of 15 bases. There are 12 residues in the CDR3. Germline CDR1 SGHTA, CDR2 FQGNSA. The CDR3 DNA is TGTGCCAGCACCCTACTACAGGGTAAGCAGTACTTC. This encodes CASTLLQGKQYF.

This chain joins TRBV28 and TRBJ1-3, with a possible D match to TRBD1 (5 bases). The CDR3 contains 15 residues. Germline V gives CDR1 MDHEN, CDR2 SYDVKM. V dropped 5 bases and J dropped 0 bases, with 11 bases sitting between them. The CDR3 DNA reads TGTGCCAGCAGTCTGGGGGGGAGCTCTGGAAACACCATATATTTT. It encodes CASSLGGSSGNTIYF.

With respect to this clone: Other DNA sequences in this sample translate to the same CDR3. The J gene is TRBJ2-2, the V gene TRBV29-1; no reliable D call. The CDR3 runs 11 residues. V gave up 4 bases and J gave up 5 bases, with 5 bases separating them. Germline V gene data show CDR1 as SQVTM and CDR2 as ANQGSEA. CDR3 coding DNA: TGCAGCGTTGTGCGAACCGGGGAGCTGTTTTTT. Translation: CSVVRTGELFF.

This chain links TRBV28 with TRBJ2-6, with TRBD1 identical over 7 bases. There are 18 residues in the CDR3. Germline CDR1 reads MDHEN; CDR2 reads SYDVKM. Germline trimming cut 3 bases from V and 0 bases from J; bases unmatched to any gene: 8. The CDR3 sequence: CASSLVGTARSGANVLTF. The CDR3 DNA reads as TGTGCCAGCAGTTTGGTCGGGACAGCCCGCTCTGGGGCCAACGTCCTGACTTTC.

The J gene is TRBJ2-7, the V gene TRBV28; a weak D match, TRBD1 (5 bases). Germline CDR1 and CDR2: MDHEN and SYDVKM. The CDR3 totals 11 residues. V was shortened by 11 bases and J by 3 bases, with 11 bases between the two germline ends. DNA for the CDR3: TGTGCCGTAGGGGATGTCTACGAGCAGTACTTC. It translates to CAVGDVYEQYF.

The chain is built from TRBV11-1 and TRBJ2-5; TRBD1 might be the D (6 bases). Trimming cost V 4 bases and J 1 base, with 13 bases left between them. The CDR3 extends over 15 amino acids. Germline CDR1 is SGHAT and CDR2 is FQDESV (reference sequence). The CDR3 here is CASSSGRQVQETQYF. CDR3 coding DNA: TGTGCCAGCAGCTCGGGAAGACAGGTCCAAGAGACCCAGTACTTC.

V is TRBV11-2 and J is TRBJ2-5, with 8 bases aligning to TRBD1. The germline gives CDR1 SGHAT, CDR2 FQNNGV. V lost 5 bases to trimming and J lost 3 bases; unmatched junction nucleotides: 2. The CDR3 is 13 amino acids. The CDR3 sequence is CASSGTGKETQYF. DNA for the CDR3: TGTGCCAGCAGCGGGACAGGAAAAGAGACCCAGTACTTC.

The chain links TRBV28 to TRBJ2-2; 7 bases map to TRBD1. The junction had 9 bases not matched to a gene; V was cut back by 2 bases and J by 6 bases. This CDR3 spans 16 amino acids. The germline gives CDR1 MDHEN, CDR2 SYDVKM. The CDR3 here is CASSLPRDRAPGELFF. CDR3 coding DNA: TGTGCCAGCAGTTTACCCCGTGACAGGGCTCCCGGGGAGCTGTTTTTT.